This T cell receptor beta chain was profiled in a study of PD-1 blockade in mismatch repair-deficient tumors. On the study more broadly: Patients had about 13 mismatch repair-deficient cancer types and were previously treated and progressing.

Profiling relied on immunoSEQ multiplex PCR, and the TCRdb table lists in-frame clones only, not all of them. This sample has 20,000 to 25,000 clones, with roughly four fifths found just once. The source was peripheral blood, collected 2 weeks after starting pembrolizumab. The receptor was derived from an adult with mismatch repair-deficient cancer.

For the CDR3, the DNA is TGTGCCAGCAGTGAAGTGTCTTCCGGGGCCAACGTCCTGACTTTC. Translating it yields CASSEVSSGANVLTF. The genes are TRBV6-1 and TRBJ2-6; D unclear. The CDR3 sequence is 15 residues long. Per germline, CDR1 MNHNS and CDR2 SASEGT. The V end lost 1 base, the J end lost 4 bases, and 8 bases lay between the germline ends.